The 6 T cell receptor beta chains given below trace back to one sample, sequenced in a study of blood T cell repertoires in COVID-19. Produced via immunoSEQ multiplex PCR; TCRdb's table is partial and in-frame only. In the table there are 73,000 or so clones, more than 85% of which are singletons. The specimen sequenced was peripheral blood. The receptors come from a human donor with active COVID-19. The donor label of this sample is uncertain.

The CDR3 loop reads CASNPGSGRNTGELFF. Written as DNA, the CDR3 is TGTGCCAGCAACCCCGGCTCCGGGAGGAACACCGGGGAGCTGTTTTTT. The chain carries TRBV28 and TRBJ2-2; a weak D match, TRBD2 (6 bases). The CDR3 length is 16 residues. Trimming removed 7 bases from V and 1 base from J, with 16 bases in between. Germline CDR1 MDHEN, CDR2 SYDVKM.

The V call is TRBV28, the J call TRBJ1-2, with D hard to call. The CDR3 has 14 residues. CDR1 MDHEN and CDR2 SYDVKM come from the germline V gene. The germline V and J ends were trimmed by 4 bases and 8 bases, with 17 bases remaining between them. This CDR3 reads CASSSYIPGGGYTF. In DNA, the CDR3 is TGTGCCAGCAGTTCATATATCCCGGGCGGGGGCTACACCTTC.

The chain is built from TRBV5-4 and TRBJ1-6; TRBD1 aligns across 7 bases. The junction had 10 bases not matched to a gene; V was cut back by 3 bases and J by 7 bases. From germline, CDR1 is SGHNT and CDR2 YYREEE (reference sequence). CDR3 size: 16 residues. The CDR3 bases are TGTGCCAGCAGCTCCGCCGAGGGGGCTAGGAATTCACCCCTCCACTTT. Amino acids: CASSSAEGARNSPLHF.

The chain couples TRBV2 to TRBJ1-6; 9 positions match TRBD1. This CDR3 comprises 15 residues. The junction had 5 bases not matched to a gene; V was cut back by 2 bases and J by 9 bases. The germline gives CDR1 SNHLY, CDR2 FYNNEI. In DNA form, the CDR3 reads TGTGCCAGCAGTGAAACAGGGGGCAGAATTTCACCCCTCCACTTT. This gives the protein CASSETGGRISPLHF.

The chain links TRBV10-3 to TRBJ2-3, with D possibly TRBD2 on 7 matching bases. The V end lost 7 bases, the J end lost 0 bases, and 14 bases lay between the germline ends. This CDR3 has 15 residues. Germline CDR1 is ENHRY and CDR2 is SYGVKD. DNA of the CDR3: TGTGCCATCATGGGGGCTAGCGGAAGCACAGATACGCAGTATTTT. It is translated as CAIMGASGSTDTQYF.

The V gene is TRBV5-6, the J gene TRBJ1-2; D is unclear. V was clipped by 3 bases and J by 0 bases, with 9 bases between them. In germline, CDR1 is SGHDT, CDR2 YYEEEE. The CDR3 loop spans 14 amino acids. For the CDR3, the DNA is TGTGCCAGCAGCTCCCCCGCGGCTAACTATGGCTACACCTTC. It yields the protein CASSSPAANYGYTF.